The 18 T cell receptor beta chains reported below all come from one sample, sequenced in a study of cytomegalovirus exposure and HLA in healthy donors. It was with 60 Vbeta and 13 Jbeta primers that the PCR ran. The assay was immunoSEQ multiplex PCR, and TCRdb's table has in-frame clones only and misses some. The sample carries about 130,000 clones, less than 85% recorded once. What was sequenced was PBMCs. These TCRs come from a man aged 18 to 35 in good health and CMV-seropositive.

The table lists this clone with a count of one. The gene calls are TRBV2 and TRBJ2-5, with TRBD1 matching 7 bases. Per the germline V gene, CDR1 is SNHLY and CDR2 is FYNNEI. V shed 7 bases, J shed 4 bases, and the junction held 6 bases outside the gene matches. The CDR3 totals 13 residues. The CDR3 loop reads CASISQGRETQYF. CDR3 coding DNA: TGTGCCAGCATATCACAGGGGCGAGAGACCCAGTACTTC. The whole variable domain, filled in from reference TRBV2 and TRBJ2-5, reads EPEVTQTPSHQVTQMGQEVILRCVPISNHLYFYWYRQILGQKVEFLVSFYNNEISEKSEIFDDQFSVERPDGSNFTLKIRSTKLEDSAMYFCASISQGRETQYFGPGTRLLVL.

This chain uses TRBV10-3 with TRBJ2-1; 10 bases align to TRBD2. In germline, CDR1 is ENHRY, CDR2 SYGVKD. V was clipped by 5 bases and J by 9 bases; unmatched bases: 7. The CDR3 runs 14 residues. CDR3 region: CAISKAGGQTEQFF. CDR3 DNA: TGTGCCATCAGTAAAGCGGGGGGGCAGACTGAGCAGTTCTTC.

V gene TRBV6-4 combines with J gene TRBJ2-2, with D perhaps matching TRBD1 (5 bases). Per the germline V gene, CDR1 is MRHNA and CDR2 is SNTAGT. The CDR3 is made up of 13 amino acids. The germline V and J ends were trimmed by 4 bases and 2 bases, with 5 bases remaining between them. CDR3 residues: CASSGTNTGELFF. For the CDR3, the DNA is TGTGCCAGCAGTGGGACAAACACCGGGGAGCTGTTTTTT.

The genes are TRBV7-5 and TRBJ2-1; the table gives TRBD1 as D, unverified against the DNA. TRBV7-5 corresponds to a pseudogene. The length of the CDR3 is 15 residues. The CDR3 loop is CARSLIGGPYNEQFF. CDR3 DNA: TGTGCCAGAAGCTTAATAGGGGGACCTTACAATGAGCAGTTCTTC.

This clone was seen just once. The chain recombines TRBV25-1 with TRBJ1-5; a weak D match, TRBD1 (6 bases). CDR1 and CDR2 (germline): MGHDK, SYGVNS. The CDR3 is made up of 16 amino acids. With 4 bases removed from V and 1 base from J, the gap between germline ends came to 14 bases. The CDR3 region is CASSARGQLSNQPQHF. DNA for the CDR3: TGTGCCAGCAGTGCCAGGGGACAACTAAGCAATCAGCCCCAGCATTTT.

The chain links TRBV29-1 to TRBJ2-3; 7 nucleotides align to TRBD1. The V gene's germline CDR1 is SQVTM and CDR2 ANQGSEA. The CDR3 runs to 14 residues. The J segment lost 4 bases and the V segment lost 6 bases, leaving 10 bases of the junction unmatched. Here the CDR3 reads CSVLNRGQADTQYF. The CDR3, as DNA: TGCAGCGTCCTAAACAGGGGTCAGGCAGATACGCAGTATTTT.

This chain uses TRBV29-1 with TRBJ1-1; 10 bases align to TRBD1. Germline V lookup: CDR1 SQVTM, CDR2 ANQGSEA. The CDR3 is made up of 16 amino acids. V lost 3 bases and J lost 5; bases outside the gene matches: 12. CDR3 residues: CSVENGTGAWGTEAFF. The CDR3 DNA reads TGCAGCGTTGAGAACGGGACAGGGGCGTGGGGGACTGAAGCTTTCTTT.

The gene calls are TRBV11-2 and TRBJ1-2; a possible D gene is TRBD1 (6 bases). The ends were cut back, 4 bases at V and 4 bases at J, with 10 bases in the middle. CDR1 and CDR2 from the germline V gene are SGHAT and FQNNGV. This CDR3 spans 13 amino acids. The chain's CDR3 is CASSSQGPYGYTF. For the CDR3, the DNA is TGTGCCAGCAGCTCACAGGGTCCCTATGGCTACACCTTC.

The V call is TRBV30, the J call TRBJ2-3; weak D call: TRBD2 (6 bases). The CDR3 has 16 residues. The germline V and J ends were trimmed by 2 bases and 0 bases, with 15 bases remaining between them. Germline V gene lookup returns CDR1 GTSNPN and CDR2 SVGIG (reference sequence). CDR3 DNA: TGTGCCTGGAGTAACGGGTGGGCGGGGAGCACAGATACGCAGTATTTT. Protein: CAWSNGWAGSTDTQYF.

This clone was picked up one time. The chain employs TRBV10-3 and TRBJ2-2; D ambiguous. CDR1 and CDR2 (germline): ENHRY, SYGVKD. Trimming stripped 9 bases from V and 3 bases from J, with 14 bases between. The CDR3 runs to 14 residues. CDR3 bases: TGTGCCATATCTGTACTGATCGACACCGGGGAGCTGTTTTTT. It translates to CAISVLIDTGELFF.

The genes are TRBV23-1 and TRBJ2-3; tentatively, D is TRBD1 (6 bases). TRBV23-1 is labeled an ORF, and its function is uncertain. The ends were cut back, 0 bases at V and 0 bases at J, with 10 bases in the middle. The CDR3 totals 16 residues. This chain's CDR3 is CASSQSGQFSTDTQYF. Written as DNA, the CDR3 is TGCGCCAGCAGTCAATCGGGACAATTCAGCACAGATACGCAGTATTTT.

For the CDR3, the DNA is TGCGCCAGCAGCACCGGGACAGGGGGCGCTTATGAAAAACTGTTTTTT. This sequence encodes CASSTGTGGAYEKLFF. The J gene is TRBJ1-4, the V gene TRBV5-1; 12 nucleotides line up with TRBD1. The CDR3 contains 16 residues. With V trimmed by 4 bases and J by 6 bases, 7 bases remained unmatched. Germline V gene lookup returns CDR1 SGHRS and CDR2 YFSETQ.

The chain links TRBV30 to TRBJ2-1; D possibly corresponds to TRBD2 (7 bases). CDR3 length equals 15 residues. Germline values: CDR1 GTSNPN, CDR2 SVGIG (reference sequence). V dropped 4 bases and J dropped 4 bases, with 17 bases sitting between them. Written as DNA, the CDR3 is TGTGCCTGGATGTCCGTAAGGGGGGGTTACAATGAGCAGTTCTTC. Protein product: CAWMSVRGGYNEQFF.

Here the CDR3 reads CASRRGSSYNEQFF. DNA for the CDR3: TGTGCCAGCAGGCGGGGGAGCTCCTACAATGAGCAGTTCTTC. V gene TRBV7-8 combines with J gene TRBJ2-1; 7 positions match TRBD2. Germline CDR1 and CDR2: SGHVS and FQNEAQ. The CDR3 is 14 residues long. The V segment lost 6 bases and the J segment 0 bases; nucleotides outside the gene matches: 2.

CDR3 DNA sequence: TGCAGCGTTGAATTGAGGGGGCTCTATGAAAAACTGTTTTTT. It encodes CSVELRGLYEKLFF. J is TRBJ1-4 and V is TRBV29-1; 7 bases match TRBD1. The CDR3 covers 14 residues. The germline V gene has CDR1 SQVTM and CDR2 ANQGSEA. Trimming at V came to 2 bases and at J to 6 bases, leaving 6 bases not matched to a gene.

J is TRBJ1-2 and V is TRBV5-1; D not resolved. Trimming shortened V by 2 bases and J by 5 bases, and 13 bases separated the two germline ends. The CDR3 runs to 14 residues. Germline CDR1 is SGHRS and CDR2 is YFSETQ. The CDR3 protein is CASSFGLSQYGYTF. CDR3 nucleotide sequence: TGCGCCAGCAGCTTTGGGCTGTCGCAGTATGGCTACACCTTC.

The rearrangement uses TRBV7-3 and TRBJ2-3; D perhaps matches TRBD2 (6 bases). The V gene lost 4 bases and the J gene lost 3 bases, with 17 bases spanning the gap. The CDR3 loop spans 16 amino acids. Germline V lookup: CDR1 SGHTA, CDR2 FQGTGA. The CDR3 is CASSSYGGFRTDTQYF. CDR3 bases: TGTGCCAGCAGCTCTTACGGAGGGTTTCGGACAGATACGCAGTATTTT.

The chain couples TRBV6-1 to TRBJ2-7; 9 bases are a match to TRBD1. The junction had 16 bases not matched to a gene; V was cut back by 1 base and J by 0 bases. The CDR3 totals 20 residues. Looked up from germline, CDR1 is MNHNS and CDR2 is SASEGT. CDR3 amino acids: CASSEGVVRVLGQGSYEQYF. For the CDR3, the DNA is TGTGCCAGCAGTGAAGGAGTGGTAAGAGTTTTGGGACAGGGCTCCTACGAGCAGTACTTC.